This paragraph reports one T cell receptor (beta chain). This sample is part of a study of sequential checkpoint blockade in melanoma. Specified treatment: randomized to nivolumab then ipilimumab (arm A) or the reverse (arm B). The table came from immunoSEQ multiplex PCR; TCRdb's copy has only in-frame clones and leaves some out. The data contain about 17,000 clones, about 70% of them seen just once; the ten biggest clones take up about 20%. The sample consisted of CD8+ T cells sorted from blood (inferred from file names), taken from a patient given nivolumab and ipilimumab in sequence. This TCR derives from a human donor with melanoma.

Here the CDR3 DNA reads TGTGCCAGCCCTGCAGGGCCCTTGAATTCACCCCTCCACTTT. It specifies CASPAGPLNSPLHF. V is TRBV7-7 and J is TRBJ1-6; D may be TRBD1 (5 bases). This CDR3 contains 14 residues. Trimming removed 8 bases from V and 7 bases from J, with 15 bases in between. Germline lookup yields CDR1 SSHAT and CDR2 FNYEAQ (reference sequence).